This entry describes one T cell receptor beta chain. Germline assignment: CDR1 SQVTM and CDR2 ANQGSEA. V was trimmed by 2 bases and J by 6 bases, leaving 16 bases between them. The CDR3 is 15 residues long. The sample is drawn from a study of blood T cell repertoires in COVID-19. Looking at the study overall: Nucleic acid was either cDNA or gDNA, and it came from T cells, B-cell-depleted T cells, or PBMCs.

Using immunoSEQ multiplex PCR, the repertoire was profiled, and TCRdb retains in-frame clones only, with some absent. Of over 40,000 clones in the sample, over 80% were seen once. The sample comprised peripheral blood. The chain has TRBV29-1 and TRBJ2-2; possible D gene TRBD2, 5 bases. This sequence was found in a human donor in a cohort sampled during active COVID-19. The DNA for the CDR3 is TGCAGCGTTGAAAGGCTAGGAGGAGTCTCCGGGGAGCTGTTTTTT. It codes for CSVERLGGVSGELFF.